These 25 T cell receptor beta chains share one sample of origin, sequenced in a study of tumor and adjacent non-tumor tissue in lung cancer. No cell sorting was done before RNA was extracted from the tissue. TCRbeta libraries were built with three rounds of nested PCR, modified from ARM-PCR. TCRdb re-analysed the multiplex PCR reads in MiXCR, keeping a single row per CDR3 protein. Found here are approximately 71,000 distinct CDR3 sequences, about 61% of them singletons; the top ten hold roughly 21%. The sequencing input was lung tumor tissue. The receptors were sampled from a man between 45 and 60 years old with non-small cell lung cancer.

This clonotype was observed at least ten times. The CDR3 nucleotides read TGTGCCATCAGTGATAGGGAGACGAACACCGGGGAGCTGTTTTTT. Protein: CAISDRETNTGELFF. The genes are TRBV10-3 and TRBJ2-2, with a tentative D call TRBD2 (5 bases). Germline CDR1 ENHRY, CDR2 SYGVKD. This CDR3 has 15 amino acids. V dropped 3 bases and J dropped 0 bases, with 8 bases sitting between them.

The CDR3 DNA sequence: TGTGCCTGGAAGAGTAATTATGGCTACACCTTC. Translated, it gives CAWKSNYGYTF. The V gene is TRBV30, the J gene TRBJ1-2; D is undetermined. The length of the CDR3 is 11 residues. Germline V lookup: CDR1 GTSNPN, CDR2 SVGIG (reference sequence). Trimming shortened V by 4 bases and J by 5 bases, and 8 bases separated the two germline ends.

Concerning this clonotype: One junction end disagrees with the germline gene, perhaps due to a read error. The chain employs TRBV4-1 and TRBJ1-4; 7 bases are a match to TRBD1. The V gene's germline CDR1 is MGHRA and CDR2 YSYEKL. The CDR3 loop spans 15 amino acids. In DNA, the CDR3 is TGCGCCAGCAACCAACTAGGACAGGAAAGTGAAAAACTGTTTTTT. It specifies CASNQLGQESEKLFF.

In regard to this clonotype: Germline is not matched at one junction end, which may reflect a read error. CDR3 in amino acids: CANSSFIEQYF. CDR3 in DNA: TGTGCCAACAGCTCATTCATCGAGCAGTACTTC. The chain combines TRBV5-6 with TRBJ2-7; no firm D call. This CDR3 has 11 residues. The germline CDR1 and CDR2 sequences are SGHDT and YYEEEE. Full variable domain (rest looked up from reference TRBV5-6 and TRBJ2-7): DAGVTQSPTHLIKTRGQQVTLRCSPKSGHDTVSWYQQALGQGPQFIFQYYEEEERQRGNFPDRFSGHQFPNYSSELNVNALLLGDSALYLCANSSFIEQYFGPGTRLTVT.

For this clonotype: Germline is not matched at one junction end, which may reflect a read error. V usage is TRBV30 and J usage is TRBJ1-6, with D possibly TRBD1 on 5 matching bases. Germline V gene lookup returns CDR1 GTSNPN and CDR2 SVGIG (reference sequence). The CDR3 covers 15 residues. The CDR3 here is CVWSSGAQEGSPLHF. CDR3 coding DNA: TGTGTCTGGAGTTCCGGGGCCCAAGAAGGTTCACCCCTCCACTTT.

J is TRBJ1-6 and V is TRBV6-2 or TRBV6-3; weak D call: TRBD1 (5 bases). Germline V gives CDR1 MNHEY, CDR2 SVGEGT. The CDR3 length is 16 residues. The ends were cut back, 5 bases at V and 7 bases at J, with 18 bases in the middle. The CDR3 sequence: CASSQSAGPMNSPLHF. The CDR3 region has the DNA TGTGCCAGCAGTCAAAGCGCGGGACCGATGAATTCACCCCTCCACTTT.

Details on this clonotype: A much larger clone lies one base from this, so it may be a read error. The V gene is TRBV14, the J gene TRBJ2-2; D might be TRBD1 (6 bases). The CDR3 consists of 14 residues. Germline-derived CDR1 and CDR2 are SGHDN and FVKESK. The CDR3 sequence: CASCQATGLGELFF. CDR3 sequence (DNA): TGTGCCAGCTGCCAAGCGACAGGTCTCGGGGAGCTGTTTTTT. Full variable domain (rest looked up from reference TRBV14 and TRBJ2-2): EAGVTQFPSHSVIEKGQTVTLRCDPISGHDNLYWYRRVMGKEIKFLLHFVKESKQDESGMPNNRFLAERTGGTYSTLKVQPAELEDSGVYFCASCQATGLGELFFGEGSRLTVL.

Of note for this clonotype: A read error may account for a junction end that differs from germline. J is TRBJ2-7 and V is TRBV28; 10 bases map to TRBD2. The CDR3 loop spans 15 amino acids. Germline V gene sequence: CDR1 MDHEN, CDR2 SYDVKM. The CDR3 DNA follows: TGTGCCTGCAGTATCTTAGCGGGAGGAGGGTACGAGCAGTACTTC. This translates into CACSILAGGGYEQYF.

In the case of this clonotype: The CDR3 ends on some other residue instead of the conserved phenylalanine or tryptophan, so this is likely a read error. This rearrangement joins TRBV11-2 to TRBJ2-3; D unresolved. This CDR3 is built from 12 residues. Germline V lookup: CDR1 SGHAT, CDR2 FQNNGV. Trimming removed 7 bases at V and 2 bases at J, with 7 bases between. The CDR3 protein is CASTSYTDTQYY. Written as DNA, the CDR3 is TGTGCCAGCACCTCCTACACAGATACGCAGTATTAT.

As to this clonotype: A junction end diverges from the germline sequence, so it may reflect a read error. This chain links TRBV11-2 with TRBJ2-7; D ambiguous. Per germline, CDR1 SGHAT and CDR2 FQNNGV. This CDR3 comprises 15 residues. The CDR3 DNA follows: TGTGCCAGCAGCTTAGTGGCGGTTAGCTCCTACGAGCAGCAGTTC. Its translation: CASSLVAVSSYEQQF. The whole variable domain, filled in from reference TRBV11-2 and TRBJ2-7, reads EAGVAQSPRYKIIEKRQSVAFWCNPISGHATLYWYQQILGQGPKLLIQFQNNGVVDDSQLPKDRFSAERLKGVDSTLKIQPAKLEDSAVYLCASSLVAVSSYEQQFGPGTRLTVT.

This clonotype was seen more than once but under ten times. This chain joins TRBV14 and TRBJ2-7; no clear D. V was shortened by 0 bases and J by 3 bases, with 12 bases between the two germline ends. The CDR3 length is 15 residues. Germline CDR1 reads SGHDN; CDR2 reads FVKESK. This CDR3 reads CASSQDNGPYYEQYF. The CDR3 bases are TGTGCCAGCAGCCAAGATAACGGGCCGTACTACGAGCAGTACTTC.

Points on this clonotype: This may come from a read error, since a much larger clone is one base off. The chain links TRBV5-4 to TRBJ2-3; no definite D call. There are 19 residues in the CDR3. V lost 2 bases and J lost 3, with 25 bases in between. Germline loops: CDR1 SGHNT, CDR2 YYREEE (reference sequence). The CDR3 nucleotides are TGTGCCAGCAGCTTAAACTACCCAACCCGTCACTCTAGAACAGATACGCAGTATTTT. Protein product: CASSLNYPTRHSRTDTQYF.

This clonotype was seen ten or more times. CDR3 amino acids: CASKWGLGGNEQFF. CDR3 DNA: TGCGCCAGCAAGTGGGGGCTCGGGGGCAATGAGCAGTTCTTC. The V call is TRBV10-2, the J call TRBJ2-1, with D perhaps being TRBD1 or TRBD2 (6 bases each). Germline lookup yields CDR1 WSHSY and CDR2 SAAADI. Trimming stripped 7 bases from V and 6 bases from J, with 16 bases between. This CDR3 contains 14 residues.

Concerning this clonotype itself: A read error may account for a junction end that differs from germline. The chain uses TRBV6-5 and TRBJ2-5; TRBD2 is a possible D gene (6 bases). The CDR3 totals 14 residues. CDR1 is MNHEY and CDR2 is SVGAGI in the germline V gene. The CDR3 sequence is CVSTLLEGGETQCF. The DNA for the CDR3 is TGTGTCAGCACCCTCTTGGAGGGCGGCGAGACCCAATGCTTC.

This clonotype was counted a single time. CDR3 in DNA: TGTGCCAACAGCTTAGCGGCAGGGGGACAGCCCCAGCATTTT. Residues: CANSLAAGGQPQHF. The chain links TRBV12-3 or TRBV12-4 to TRBJ1-5; the match to TRBD1 covers 7 bases. With 10 bases clipped from V and 7 bases from J, the junction kept 13 bases outside the gene matches. CDR3 length: 14 amino acids.

Turning to this clonotype: Since no conserved phenylalanine or tryptophan closes the CDR3, a read error is the likely cause. Because the CDR3's place on the DNA is in doubt, the DNA is left out and the CDR3 is given as listed by TCRdb. The chain is built from TRBV29-1 and TRBJ2-1; TRBD2 reflects the table's D call only, with no check against the DNA. Including both end residues, the CDR3 is 12 amino acids long. Per the germline V gene, CDR1 is SQVTM and CDR2 is ANQGSEA. CDR3 amino acids: CSVEASYNEQFL.

This clonotype has a count of ten or more. This chain links TRBV6-1 with TRBJ2-1; perhaps D is TRBD1 or TRBD2 (5 bases each). V was pared by 2 bases and J by 4 bases, with 12 bases between. CDR1 is MNHNS, CDR2 SASEGT, per germline. The CDR3 is 15 amino acids. Here the CDR3 DNA reads TGTGCCAGCAGTGAACTGGGGGTGGGGTACAATGAGCAGTTCTTC. The encoded protein is CASSELGVGYNEQFF.

This clonotype was picked up a small number of times. The rearrangement links TRBV28 to TRBJ1-2; TRBD1 is a possible D gene (5 bases). The CDR3 length is 14 residues. CDR1 and CDR2 (germline): MDHEN, SYDVKM. V lost 9 bases and J lost 3, with 17 bases in between. The CDR3 sequence is CASTVGARDYGYTF. In DNA form, the CDR3 reads TGTGCCAGTACTGTTGGGGCTCGGGACTATGGCTACACCTTC.

This clonotype was picked up one time. A read error may produce the germline difference seen at one junction end. The V gene is TRBV10-3, the J gene TRBJ2-7; 10 nucleotides align to TRBD1. This CDR3 contains 15 residues. Germline loops: CDR1 ENHRY, CDR2 SYGVKD. The CDR3 nucleotides are TGTGTCATCAGTGAGGACAGGGGGAGCTCCTACGAGCAGTACTTC. The encoded protein is CVISEDRGSSYEQYF.

Only a few counts were recorded for this clonotype. Lacking the conserved final phenylalanine or tryptophan, this CDR3 likely reflects a read error. V and J are TRBV6-6 and TRBJ2-6; perhaps TRBD1 as D (6 bases). Germline V CDR1 and CDR2: MNHNY, SVGAGI (reference sequence). This CDR3 has 17 amino acids. Deletions cut 4 bases from V and 2 bases from J, with 15 bases between. The CDR3 sequence: CASSLTQGRPGANVLTS. The CDR3 DNA sequence: TGTGCCAGCAGTTTGACCCAGGGGCGGCCTGGGGCCAACGTCCTGACTTCC.

This clonotype has ten or more counts. The chain couples TRBV14 to TRBJ2-2; D assignment may be TRBD1 or TRBD2 (5 bases each). V lost 0 bases and J 4 bases, leaving 15 bases between the germline ends. This CDR3 contains 17 residues. Looked up from germline, CDR1 is SGHDN and CDR2 is FVKESK. Here the CDR3 reads CASSQELGVKITGELFF. In DNA, the CDR3 is TGTGCCAGCAGCCAAGAGTTGGGGGTAAAGATCACCGGGGAGCTGTTTTTT.

The rearrangement joins TRBV2 to TRBJ2-2; perhaps TRBD1 as D (5 bases). Between the trimmed V and J ends, which lost 3 bases and 7 bases, there was a span of 12 bases. This CDR3 contains 14 residues. Germline CDR1 reads SNHLY; CDR2 reads FYNNEI. DNA of the CDR3: TGTGCCAGCAGTGAGTGGGGCGCGGTCGGGGAGCTGTTTTTT. The encoded protein is CASSEWGAVGELFF.

About this clonotype: The junction departs from germline at one end; a sequencing error may be responsible. V and J are TRBV27 and TRBJ1-1; a weak D match, TRBD1 (6 bases). Germline-derived CDR1 and CDR2 are MNHEY and SMNVEV (reference sequence). The CDR3 is 15 amino acids. The CDR3 DNA reads TGTGCCAGCAGTTTATCGGTGGGGGCCTACACTGTAGCTTTCTTT. Protein product: CASSLSVGAYTVAFF.

This clonotype was counted at least ten times. The chain is built from TRBV12-3 or TRBV12-4 and TRBJ1-5, with a weak D call TRBD1 (6 bases). V lost 7 bases to trimming and J lost 6 bases, with 19 bases between them. The CDR3 covers 15 residues. Written as DNA, the CDR3 is TGTGCCAGCACTTCTGGGGGGGGGCGCGGTCAGCCCCAGCATTTT. Translated: CASTSGGGRGQPQHF.

With regard to this clonotype: A much larger clone lies one base from this, so it may be a read error. V gene TRBV29-1 combines with J gene TRBJ1-2, with D possibly TRBD1 on 5 matching bases. Germline V CDR1 and CDR2: SQVTM, ANQGSEA. The CDR3 runs to 15 residues. V was trimmed by 8 bases and J by 3 bases, leaving 22 bases between them. CDR3 in DNA: TGCAGCTCCGGGGGAGGGATAAACACAGACTATGGCTACACCTTC. Encoded protein: CSSGGGINTDYGYTF.